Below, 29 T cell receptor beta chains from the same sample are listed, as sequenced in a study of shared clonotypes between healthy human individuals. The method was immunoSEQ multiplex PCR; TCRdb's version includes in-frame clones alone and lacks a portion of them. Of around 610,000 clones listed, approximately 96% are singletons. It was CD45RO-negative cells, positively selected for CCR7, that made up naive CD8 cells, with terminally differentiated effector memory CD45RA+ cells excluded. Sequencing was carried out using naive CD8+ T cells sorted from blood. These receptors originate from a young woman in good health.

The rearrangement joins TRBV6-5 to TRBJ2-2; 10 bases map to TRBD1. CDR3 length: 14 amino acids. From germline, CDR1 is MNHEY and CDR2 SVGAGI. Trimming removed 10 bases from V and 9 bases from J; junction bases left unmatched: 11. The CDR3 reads CATQTGGVIRELFF. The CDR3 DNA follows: TGTGCCACCCAGACAGGGGGCGTAATCCGGGAGCTGTTTTTT.

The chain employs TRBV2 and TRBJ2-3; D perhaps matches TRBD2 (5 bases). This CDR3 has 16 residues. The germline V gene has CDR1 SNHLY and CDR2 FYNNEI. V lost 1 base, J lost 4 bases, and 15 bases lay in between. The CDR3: CASSEDSGTLSDTQYF. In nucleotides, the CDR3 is TGTGCCAGCAGTGAAGACAGCGGCACGTTGTCAGATACGCAGTATTTT.

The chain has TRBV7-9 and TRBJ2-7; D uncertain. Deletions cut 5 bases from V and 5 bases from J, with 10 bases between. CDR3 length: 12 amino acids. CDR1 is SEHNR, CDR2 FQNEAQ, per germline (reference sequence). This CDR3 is CASSARVDEQYF. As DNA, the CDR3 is TGTGCCAGCAGCGCCCGAGTAGACGAGCAGTACTTC.

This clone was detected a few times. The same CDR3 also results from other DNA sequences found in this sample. CDR3 sequence reads: CASSLGRGTEAFF. Written as DNA, the CDR3 is TGTGCCAGCAGTTTAGGAAGGGGGACTGAAGCTTTCTTT. The genes are TRBV27 and TRBJ1-1; a weak D match, TRBD1 (6 bases). V was cut by 2 bases and J by 5 bases, with 9 bases left in between. The germline CDR1 and CDR2 sequences are MNHEY and SMNVEV (reference sequence). The CDR3 is 13 residues long.

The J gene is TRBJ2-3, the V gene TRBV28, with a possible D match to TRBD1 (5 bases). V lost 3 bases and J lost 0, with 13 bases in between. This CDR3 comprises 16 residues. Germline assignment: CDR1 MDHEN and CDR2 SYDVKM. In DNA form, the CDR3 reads TGTGCCAGCAGTTTTTGGGGCGGAACTAGCACAGATACGCAGTATTTT. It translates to CASSFWGGTSTDTQYF.

The CDR3 nucleotides read TGCGCCAGCAGCCTGGGACTAGCGGGAGGGCCTTACAATGAGCAGTTCTTC. Translation gives CASSLGLAGGPYNEQFF. The genes are TRBV5-1 and TRBJ2-1; 16 nucleotides agree with TRBD2. V gave up 4 bases and J gave up 4 bases; unmatched junction bases: 5. CDR3 size: 17 residues. Germline assignment: CDR1 SGHRS and CDR2 YFSETQ.

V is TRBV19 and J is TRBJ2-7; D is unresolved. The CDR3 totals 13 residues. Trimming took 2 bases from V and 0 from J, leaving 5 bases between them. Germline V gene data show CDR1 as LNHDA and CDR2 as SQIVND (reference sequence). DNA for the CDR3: TGTGCCAGTAGTATACAGAGCTCCTACGAGCAGTACTTC. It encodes CASSIQSSYEQYF.

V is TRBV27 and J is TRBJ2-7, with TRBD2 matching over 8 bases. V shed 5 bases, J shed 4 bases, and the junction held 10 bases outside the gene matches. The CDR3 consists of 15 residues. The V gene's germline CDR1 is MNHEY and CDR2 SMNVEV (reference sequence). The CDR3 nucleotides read TGTGCCAGCAGTGGGGGGGGGACTAGTCTTTACGAGCAGTACTTC. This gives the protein CASSGGGTSLYEQYF.

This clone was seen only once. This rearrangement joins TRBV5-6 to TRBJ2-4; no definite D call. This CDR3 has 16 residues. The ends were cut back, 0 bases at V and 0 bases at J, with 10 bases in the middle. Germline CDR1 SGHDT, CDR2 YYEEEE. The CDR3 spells CASSLATPAAKNIQYF. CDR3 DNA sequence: TGTGCCAGCAGCTTGGCCACCCCCGCAGCCAAAAACATTCAGTACTTC.

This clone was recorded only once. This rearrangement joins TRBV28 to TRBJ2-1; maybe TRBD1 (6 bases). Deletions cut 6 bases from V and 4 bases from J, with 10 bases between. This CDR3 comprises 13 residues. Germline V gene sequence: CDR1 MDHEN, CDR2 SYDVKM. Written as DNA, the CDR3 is TGTGCCAGCAGAAAGGACAGATACAATGAGCAGTTCTTC. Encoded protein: CASRKDRYNEQFF.

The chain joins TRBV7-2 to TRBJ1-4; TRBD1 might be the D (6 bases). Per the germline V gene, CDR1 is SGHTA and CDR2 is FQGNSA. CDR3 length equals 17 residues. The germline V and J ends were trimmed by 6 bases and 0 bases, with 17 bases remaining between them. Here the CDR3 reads CASSHHRTEATNEKLFF. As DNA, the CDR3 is TGTGCCAGCAGTCACCATAGGACAGAGGCAACTAATGAAAAACTGTTTTTT.

The CDR3 bases are TGCGCCAGCAGCGTTAGCGGGAACCAAGAGACCCAGTACTTC. It is translated as CASSVSGNQETQYF. The genes are TRBV5-1 and TRBJ2-5, with 8 positions matching TRBD2. V trimming: 4 bases; J trimming: 0 bases; junction bases outside the gene matches: 2. The CDR3 contains 14 residues. Germline values: CDR1 SGHRS, CDR2 YFSETQ.

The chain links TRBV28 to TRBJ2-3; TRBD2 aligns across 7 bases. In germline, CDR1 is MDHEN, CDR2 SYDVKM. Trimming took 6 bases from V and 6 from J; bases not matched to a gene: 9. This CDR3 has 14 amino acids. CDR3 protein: CASSLGTTHDTQYF. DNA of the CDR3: TGTGCCAGCAGCCTCGGGACTACTCACGATACGCAGTATTTT.

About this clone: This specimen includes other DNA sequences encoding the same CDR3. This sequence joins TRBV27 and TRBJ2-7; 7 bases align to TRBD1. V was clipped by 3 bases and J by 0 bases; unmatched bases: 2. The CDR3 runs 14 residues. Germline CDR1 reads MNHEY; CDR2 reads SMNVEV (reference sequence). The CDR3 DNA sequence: TGTGCCAGCAGTTTCGGGACAGCCTCCTACGAGCAGTACTTC. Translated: CASSFGTASYEQYF.

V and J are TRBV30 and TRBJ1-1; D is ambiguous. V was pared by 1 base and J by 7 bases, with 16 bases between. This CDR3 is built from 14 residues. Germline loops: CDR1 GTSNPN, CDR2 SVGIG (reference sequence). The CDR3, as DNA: TGTGCCTGGAGTGAAGTTGACACAACTTTTGAAGCTTTCTTT. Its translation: CAWSEVDTTFEAFF.

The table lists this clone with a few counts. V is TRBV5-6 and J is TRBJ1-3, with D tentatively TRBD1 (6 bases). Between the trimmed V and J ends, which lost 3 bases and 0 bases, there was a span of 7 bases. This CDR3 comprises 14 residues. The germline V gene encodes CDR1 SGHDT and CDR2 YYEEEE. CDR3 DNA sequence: TGTGCCAGCAGCTACAGGGACTCTGGAAACACCATATATTTT. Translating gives CASSYRDSGNTIYF.

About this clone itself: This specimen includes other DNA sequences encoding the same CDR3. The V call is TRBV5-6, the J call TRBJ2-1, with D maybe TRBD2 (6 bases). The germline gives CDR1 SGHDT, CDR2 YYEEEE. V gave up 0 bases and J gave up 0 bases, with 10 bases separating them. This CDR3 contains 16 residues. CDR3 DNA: TGTGCCAGCAGCTTGGGCGGAGGGAGCTCCTACAATGAGCAGTTCTTC. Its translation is CASSLGGGSSYNEQFF.

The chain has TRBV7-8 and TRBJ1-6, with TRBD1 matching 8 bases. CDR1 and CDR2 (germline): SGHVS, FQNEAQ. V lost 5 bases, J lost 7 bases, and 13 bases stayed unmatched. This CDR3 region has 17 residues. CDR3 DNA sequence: TGTGCCAGCAGCCCCCAGGACAGGGCCCTGGGGAATTCACCCCTCCACTTT. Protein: CASSPQDRALGNSPLHF.

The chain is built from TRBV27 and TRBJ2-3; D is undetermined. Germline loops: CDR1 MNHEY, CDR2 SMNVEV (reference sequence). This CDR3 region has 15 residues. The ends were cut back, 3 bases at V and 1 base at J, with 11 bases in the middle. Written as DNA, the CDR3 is TGTGCCAGCAGTTTGGTAGTAGGAGGCACAGATACGCAGTATTTT. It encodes CASSLVVGGTDTQYF.

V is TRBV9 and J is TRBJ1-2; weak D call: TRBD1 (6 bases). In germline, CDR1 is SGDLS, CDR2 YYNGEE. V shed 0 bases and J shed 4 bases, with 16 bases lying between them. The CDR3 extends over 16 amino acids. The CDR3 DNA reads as TGTGCCAGCAGCGTAGGGTTGGGGGGCGCGATCTATGGCTACACCTTC. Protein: CASSVGLGGAIYGYTF.

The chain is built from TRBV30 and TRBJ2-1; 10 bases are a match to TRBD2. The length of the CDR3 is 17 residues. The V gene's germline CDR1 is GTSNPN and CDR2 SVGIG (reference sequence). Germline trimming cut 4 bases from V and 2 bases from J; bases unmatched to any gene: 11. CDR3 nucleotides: TGTGCCTGGACCGGACAGACTAGCGGGTACCCCTACAATGAGCAGTTCTTC. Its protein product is CAWTGQTSGYPYNEQFF. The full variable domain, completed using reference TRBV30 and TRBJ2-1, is SQTIHQWPATLVQPVGSPLSLECTVEGTSNPNLYWYRQAAGRGLQLLFYSVGIGQISSEVPQNLSASRPQDRQFILSSKKLLLSDSGFYLCAWTGQTSGYPYNEQFFGPGTRLTVL.

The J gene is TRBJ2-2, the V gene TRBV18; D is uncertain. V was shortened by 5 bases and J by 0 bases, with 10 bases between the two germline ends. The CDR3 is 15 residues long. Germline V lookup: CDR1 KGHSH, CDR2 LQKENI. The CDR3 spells CASSEDIPNTGELFF. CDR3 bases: TGTGCCAGCTCAGAAGACATTCCGAACACCGGGGAGCTGTTTTTT.

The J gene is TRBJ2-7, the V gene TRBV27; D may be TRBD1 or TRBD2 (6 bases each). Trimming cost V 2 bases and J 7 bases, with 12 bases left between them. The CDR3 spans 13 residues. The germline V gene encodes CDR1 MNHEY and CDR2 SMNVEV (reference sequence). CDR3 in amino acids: CASSLGGPGEQYF. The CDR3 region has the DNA TGTGCCAGCAGTTTAGGGGGGCCGGGAGAGCAGTACTTC.

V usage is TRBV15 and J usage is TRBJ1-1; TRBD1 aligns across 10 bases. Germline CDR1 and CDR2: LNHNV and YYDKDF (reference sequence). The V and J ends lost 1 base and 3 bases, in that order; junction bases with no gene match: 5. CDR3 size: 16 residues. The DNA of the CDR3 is TGTGCCACCAGCAGAGGGACAGGGGGATGGGACACTGAAGCTTTCTTT. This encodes CATSRGTGGWDTEAFF.

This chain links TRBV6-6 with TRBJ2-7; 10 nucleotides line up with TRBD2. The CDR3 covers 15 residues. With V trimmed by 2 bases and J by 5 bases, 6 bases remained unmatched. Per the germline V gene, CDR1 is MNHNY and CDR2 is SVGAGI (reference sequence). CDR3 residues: CASSYEREGGNEQYF. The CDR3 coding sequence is TGTGCCAGCAGTTACGAGCGGGAGGGCGGGAACGAGCAGTACTTC.

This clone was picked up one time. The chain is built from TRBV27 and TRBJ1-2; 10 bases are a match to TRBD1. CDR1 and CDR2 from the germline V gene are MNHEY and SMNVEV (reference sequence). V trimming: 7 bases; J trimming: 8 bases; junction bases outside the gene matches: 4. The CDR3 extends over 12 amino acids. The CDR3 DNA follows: TGTGCCAGCAAGACAGGGGGCCACGGCTACACCTTC. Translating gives CASKTGGHGYTF.

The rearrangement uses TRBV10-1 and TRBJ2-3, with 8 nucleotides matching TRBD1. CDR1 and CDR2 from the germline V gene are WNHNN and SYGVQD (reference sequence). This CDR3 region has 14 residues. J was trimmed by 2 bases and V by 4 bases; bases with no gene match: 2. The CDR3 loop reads CASSGGQVTDTQYF. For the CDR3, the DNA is TGCGCCAGCAGTGGGGGACAGGTCACAGATACGCAGTATTTT.

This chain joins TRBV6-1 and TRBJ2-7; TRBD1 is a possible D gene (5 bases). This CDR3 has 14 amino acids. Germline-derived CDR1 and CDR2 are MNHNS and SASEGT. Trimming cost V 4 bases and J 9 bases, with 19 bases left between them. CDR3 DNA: TGTGCCAGCAGTGCCGTCCAGGGCGGATATGGGCAGTACTTC. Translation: CASSAVQGGYGQYF.

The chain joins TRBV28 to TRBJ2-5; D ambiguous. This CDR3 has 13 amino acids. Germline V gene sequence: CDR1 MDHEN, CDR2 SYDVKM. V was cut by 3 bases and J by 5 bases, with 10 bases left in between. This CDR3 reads CASSFLVSETQYF. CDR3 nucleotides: TGTGCCAGCAGTTTCCTGGTGTCCGAGACCCAGTACTTC. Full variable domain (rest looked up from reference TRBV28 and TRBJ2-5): DVKVTQSSRYLVKRTGEKVFLECVQDMDHENMFWYRQDPGLGLRLIYFSYDVKMKEKGDIPEGYSVSREKKERFSLILESASTNQTSMYLCASSFLVSETQYFGPGTRLLVL.